This TCR beta chain was profiled in a study of cytomegalovirus exposure and HLA in healthy donors. General observations from the study: For most TCR sequences rarity was the rule, although some public TCRs occurred in many donors. The classifier reportedly diagnosed cytomegalovirus status with high specificity and sensitivity. TCR clusters originating in the first cohort tended to co-occur in the roughly 130 validation repertoires, according to a later analysis.

Data came from immunoSEQ multiplex PCR; TCRdb stores just in-frame clones and leaves some out. The sample contains 150,000 or so clones, nearly 90% of which appear only once. As regards this clone: The target antigen is unknown.

CDR3 size: 12 residues. Trimming shortened V by 0 bases and J by 9 bases, and 6 bases separated the two germline ends. The germline gives CDR1 SGHTA, CDR2 FQGTGA. The chain carries TRBV7-3 and TRBJ2-1, with D possibly matching TRBD2 (6 bases). The sample comprised PBMCs. This clonotype was sampled from a woman between 18 and 29 years old in good health and CMV-seronegative. DNA for the CDR3: TGTGCCAGCAGCTTAACGGGGGGTGAGCAGTTCTTC. It specifies CASSLTGGEQFF.